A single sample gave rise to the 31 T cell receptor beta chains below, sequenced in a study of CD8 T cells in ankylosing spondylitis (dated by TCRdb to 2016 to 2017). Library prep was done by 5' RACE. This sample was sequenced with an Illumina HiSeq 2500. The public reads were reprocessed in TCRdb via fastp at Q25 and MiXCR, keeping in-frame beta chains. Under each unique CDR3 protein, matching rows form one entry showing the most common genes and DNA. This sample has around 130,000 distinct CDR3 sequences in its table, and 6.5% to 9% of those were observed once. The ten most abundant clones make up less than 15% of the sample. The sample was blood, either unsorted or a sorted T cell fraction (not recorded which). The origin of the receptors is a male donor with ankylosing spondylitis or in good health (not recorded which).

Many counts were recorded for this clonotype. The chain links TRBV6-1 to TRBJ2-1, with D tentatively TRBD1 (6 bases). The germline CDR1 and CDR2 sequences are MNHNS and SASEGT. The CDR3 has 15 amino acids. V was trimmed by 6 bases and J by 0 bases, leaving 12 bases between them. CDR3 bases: TGTGCCAGCAGCGAGGGACACTCCTCCTACAATGAGCAGTTCTTC. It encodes CASSEGHSSYNEQFF.

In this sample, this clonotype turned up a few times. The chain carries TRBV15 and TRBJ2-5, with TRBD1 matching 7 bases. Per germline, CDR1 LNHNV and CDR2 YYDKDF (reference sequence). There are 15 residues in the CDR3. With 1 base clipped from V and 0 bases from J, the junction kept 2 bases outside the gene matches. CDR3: CATSRGDSHQETQYF. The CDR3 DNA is TGTGCCACCAGCAGAGGGGACAGTCACCAAGAGACCCAGTACTTC.

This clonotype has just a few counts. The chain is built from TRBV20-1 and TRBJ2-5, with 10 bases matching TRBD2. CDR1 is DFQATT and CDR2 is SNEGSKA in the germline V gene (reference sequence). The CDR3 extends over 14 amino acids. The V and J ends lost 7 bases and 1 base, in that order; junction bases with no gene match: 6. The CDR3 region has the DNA TGCAGTGTATTACTAGCGGGGACCCAAGAGACCCAGTACTTC. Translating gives CSVLLAGTQETQYF.

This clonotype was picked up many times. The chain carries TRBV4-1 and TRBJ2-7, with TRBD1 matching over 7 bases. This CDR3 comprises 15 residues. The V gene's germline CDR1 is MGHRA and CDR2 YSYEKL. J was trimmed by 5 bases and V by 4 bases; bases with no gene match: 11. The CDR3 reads CASSLLTGVFDEQYF. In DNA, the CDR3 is TGCGCCAGCAGCCTCCTAACAGGGGTATTCGACGAGCAGTACTTC.

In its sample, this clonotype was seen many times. CDR3 region: CASSPERESGGDPQETQYF. The CDR3 DNA reads as TGTGCCAGCAGCCCAGAGCGGGAAAGCGGGGGGGACCCCCAAGAGACCCAGTACTTC. The rearrangement joins TRBV9 to TRBJ2-5, with 10 nucleotides matching TRBD2. Germline assignment: CDR1 SGDLS and CDR2 YYNGEE. This CDR3 is 19 amino acids long. The ends lost 4 bases at V and 1 base at J; junction bases unmatched: 16.

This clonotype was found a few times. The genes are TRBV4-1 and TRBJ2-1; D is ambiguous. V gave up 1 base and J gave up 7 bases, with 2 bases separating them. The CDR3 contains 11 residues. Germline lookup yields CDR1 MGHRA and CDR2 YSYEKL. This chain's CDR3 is CASSQANEQFF. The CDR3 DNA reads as TGCGCCAGCAGCCAAGCTAATGAGCAGTTCTTC.

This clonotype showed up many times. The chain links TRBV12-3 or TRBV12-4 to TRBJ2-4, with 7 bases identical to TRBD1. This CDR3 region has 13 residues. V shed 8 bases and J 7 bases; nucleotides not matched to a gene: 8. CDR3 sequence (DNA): TGTGCCAGCCTCCGACAGGGCGGTAACATTCAGTACTTC. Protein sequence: CASLRQGGNIQYF.

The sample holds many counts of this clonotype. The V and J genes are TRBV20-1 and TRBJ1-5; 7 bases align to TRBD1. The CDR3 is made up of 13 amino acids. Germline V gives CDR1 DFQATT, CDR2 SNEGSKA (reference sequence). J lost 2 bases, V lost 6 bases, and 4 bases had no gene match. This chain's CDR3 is CSARTGGNQPQHF. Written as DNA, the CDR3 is TGCAGTGCGCGGACAGGCGGCAATCAGCCCCAGCATTTT.

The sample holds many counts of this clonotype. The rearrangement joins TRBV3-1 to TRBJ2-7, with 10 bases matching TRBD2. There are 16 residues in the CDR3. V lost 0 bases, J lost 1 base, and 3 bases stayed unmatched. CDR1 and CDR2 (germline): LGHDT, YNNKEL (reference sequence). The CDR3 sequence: CASSQELLAGSYEQYF. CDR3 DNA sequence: TGTGCCAGCAGCCAAGAACTACTAGCGGGATCCTACGAGCAGTACTTC.

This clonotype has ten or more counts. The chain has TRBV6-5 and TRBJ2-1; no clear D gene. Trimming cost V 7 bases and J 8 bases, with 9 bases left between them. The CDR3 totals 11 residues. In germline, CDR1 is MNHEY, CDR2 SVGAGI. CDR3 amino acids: CASMRSDEQFF. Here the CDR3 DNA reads TGTGCCAGCATGAGATCGGATGAGCAGTTCTTC.

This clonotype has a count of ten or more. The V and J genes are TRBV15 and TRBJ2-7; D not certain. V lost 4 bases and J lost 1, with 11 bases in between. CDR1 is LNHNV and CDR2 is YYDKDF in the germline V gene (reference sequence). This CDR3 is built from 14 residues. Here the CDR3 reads CATSISDGSYEQYF. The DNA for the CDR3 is TGTGCCACCAGCATTTCGGACGGGTCCTACGAGCAGTACTTC. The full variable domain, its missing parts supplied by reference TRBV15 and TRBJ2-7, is DAMVIQNPRYQVTQFGKPVTLSCSQTLNHNVMYWYQQKSSQAPKLLFHYYDKDFNNEADTPDNFQSRRPNTSFCFLDIRSPGLGDTAMYLCATSISDGSYEQYFGPGTRLTVT.

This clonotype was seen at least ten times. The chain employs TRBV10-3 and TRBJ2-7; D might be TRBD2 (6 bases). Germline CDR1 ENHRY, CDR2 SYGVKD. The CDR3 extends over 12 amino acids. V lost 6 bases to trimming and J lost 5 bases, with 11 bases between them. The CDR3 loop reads CAISPGLNEQYF. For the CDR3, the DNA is TGTGCCATCAGCCCGGGACTCAACGAGCAGTACTTC.

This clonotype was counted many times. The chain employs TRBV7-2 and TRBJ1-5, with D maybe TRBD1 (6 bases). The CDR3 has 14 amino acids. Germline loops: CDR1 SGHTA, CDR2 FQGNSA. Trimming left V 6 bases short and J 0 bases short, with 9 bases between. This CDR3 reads CASRGGGSNQPQHF. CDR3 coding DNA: TGTGCCAGCAGGGGGGGCGGTAGCAATCAGCCCCAGCATTTT.

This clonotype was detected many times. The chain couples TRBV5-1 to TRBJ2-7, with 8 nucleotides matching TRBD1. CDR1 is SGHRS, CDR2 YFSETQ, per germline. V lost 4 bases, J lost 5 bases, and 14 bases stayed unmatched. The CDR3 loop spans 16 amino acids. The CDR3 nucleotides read TGCGCCAGCAGCGAGACTCCGGGACAGGCGTACGACGAGCAGTACTTC. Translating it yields CASSETPGQAYDEQYF.

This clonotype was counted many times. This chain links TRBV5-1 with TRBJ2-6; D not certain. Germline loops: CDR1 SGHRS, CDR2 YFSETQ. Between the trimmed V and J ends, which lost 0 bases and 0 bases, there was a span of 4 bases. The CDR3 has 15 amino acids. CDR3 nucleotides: TGCGCCAGCAGCTTGGTGTTCTCTGGGGCCAACGTCCTGACTTTC. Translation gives CASSLVFSGANVLTF.

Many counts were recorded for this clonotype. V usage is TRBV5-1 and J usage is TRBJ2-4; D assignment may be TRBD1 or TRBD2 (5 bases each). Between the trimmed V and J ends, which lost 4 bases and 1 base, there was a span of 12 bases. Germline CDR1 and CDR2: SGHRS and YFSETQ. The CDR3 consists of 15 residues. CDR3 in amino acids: CASSPRDPAKNIQYF. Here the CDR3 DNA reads TGCGCCAGCAGCCCCCGGGACCCGGCCAAAAACATTCAGTACTTC.

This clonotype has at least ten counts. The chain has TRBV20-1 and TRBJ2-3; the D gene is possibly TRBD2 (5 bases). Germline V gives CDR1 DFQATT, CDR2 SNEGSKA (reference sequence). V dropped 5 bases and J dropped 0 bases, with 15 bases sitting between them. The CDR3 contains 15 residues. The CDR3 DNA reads TGCAGTGCTCCCCGTGTTAGCGCTAGCACAGATACGCAGTATTTT. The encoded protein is CSAPRVSASTDTQYF.

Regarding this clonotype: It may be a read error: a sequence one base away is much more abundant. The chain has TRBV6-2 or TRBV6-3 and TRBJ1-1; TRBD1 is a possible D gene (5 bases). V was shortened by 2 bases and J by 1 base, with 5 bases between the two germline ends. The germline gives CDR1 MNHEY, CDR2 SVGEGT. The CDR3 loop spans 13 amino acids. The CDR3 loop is CASSYQGNTEAFF. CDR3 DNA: TGTGCCAGCAGTTACCAGGGGAACACTGAAGCTTTCTTT.

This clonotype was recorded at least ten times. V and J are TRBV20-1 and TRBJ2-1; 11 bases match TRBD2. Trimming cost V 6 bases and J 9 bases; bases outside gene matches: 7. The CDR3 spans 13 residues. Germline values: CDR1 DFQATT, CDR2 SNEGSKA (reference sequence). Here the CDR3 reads CSAPGTSGGEQFF. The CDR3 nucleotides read TGCAGTGCCCCAGGGACTAGCGGCGGTGAGCAGTTCTTC.

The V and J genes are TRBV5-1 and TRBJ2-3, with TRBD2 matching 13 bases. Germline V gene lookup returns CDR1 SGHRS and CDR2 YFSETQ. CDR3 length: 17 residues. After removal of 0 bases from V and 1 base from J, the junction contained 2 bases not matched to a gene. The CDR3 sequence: CASSLETSGGGTDTQYF. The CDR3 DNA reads TGCGCCAGCAGCTTGGAAACTAGCGGGGGGGGCACAGATACGCAGTATTTT. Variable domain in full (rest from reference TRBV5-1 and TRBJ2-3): KAGVTQTPRYLIKTRGQQVTLSCSPISGHRSVSWYQQTPGQGLQFLFEYFSETQRNKGNFPGRFSGRQFSNSRSEMNVSTLELGDSALYLCASSLETSGGGTDTQYFGPGTRLTVL.

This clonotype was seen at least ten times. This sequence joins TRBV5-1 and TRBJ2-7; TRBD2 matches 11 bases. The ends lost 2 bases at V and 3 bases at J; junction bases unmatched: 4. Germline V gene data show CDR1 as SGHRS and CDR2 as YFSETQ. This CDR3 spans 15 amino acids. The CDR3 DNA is TGCGCCAGCAGCTTACTAGCGGGAGTCGTCTACGAGCAGTACTTC. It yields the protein CASSLLAGVVYEQYF. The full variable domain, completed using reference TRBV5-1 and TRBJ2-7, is KAGVTQTPRYLIKTRGQQVTLSCSPISGHRSVSWYQQTPGQGLQFLFEYFSETQRNKGNFPGRFSGRQFSNSRSEMNVSTLELGDSALYLCASSLLAGVVYEQYFGPGTRLTVT.

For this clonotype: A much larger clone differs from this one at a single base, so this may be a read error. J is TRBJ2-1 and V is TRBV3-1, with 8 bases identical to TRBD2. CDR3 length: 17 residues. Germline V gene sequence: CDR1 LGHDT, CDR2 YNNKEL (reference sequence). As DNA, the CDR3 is TGTGCCTGCAGCCAAGATCCGGGCGGGGGGCTATACAATGAGCAGTTCTTC. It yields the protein CACSQDPGGGLYNEQFF.

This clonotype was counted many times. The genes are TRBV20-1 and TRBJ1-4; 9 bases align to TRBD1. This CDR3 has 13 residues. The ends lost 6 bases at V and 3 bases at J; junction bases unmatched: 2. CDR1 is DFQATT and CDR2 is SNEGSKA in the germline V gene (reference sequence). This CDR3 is CSARQGANEKLFF. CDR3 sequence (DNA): TGCAGTGCAAGACAGGGGGCTAATGAAAAACTGTTTTTT.

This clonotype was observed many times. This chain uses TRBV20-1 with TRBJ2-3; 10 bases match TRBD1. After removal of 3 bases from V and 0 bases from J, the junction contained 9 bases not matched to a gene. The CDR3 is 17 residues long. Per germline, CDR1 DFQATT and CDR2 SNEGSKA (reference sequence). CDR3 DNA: TGCAGTGCTAGCCCGCCTCCGGGACAGGGGAGCACAGATACGCAGTATTTT. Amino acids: CSASPPPGQGSTDTQYF.

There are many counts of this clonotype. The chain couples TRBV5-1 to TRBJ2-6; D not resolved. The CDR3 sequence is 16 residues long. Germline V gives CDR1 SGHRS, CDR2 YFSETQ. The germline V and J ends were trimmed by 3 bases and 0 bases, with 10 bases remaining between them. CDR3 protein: CASSSGYLSGANVLTF. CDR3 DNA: TGCGCCAGCAGCTCGGGCTACCTCTCTGGGGCCAACGTCCTGACTTTC. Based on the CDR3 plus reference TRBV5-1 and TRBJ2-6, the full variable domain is KAGVTQTPRYLIKTRGQQVTLSCSPISGHRSVSWYQQTPGQGLQFLFEYFSETQRNKGNFPGRFSGRQFSNSRSEMNVSTLELGDSALYLCASSSGYLSGANVLTFGAGSRLTVL.

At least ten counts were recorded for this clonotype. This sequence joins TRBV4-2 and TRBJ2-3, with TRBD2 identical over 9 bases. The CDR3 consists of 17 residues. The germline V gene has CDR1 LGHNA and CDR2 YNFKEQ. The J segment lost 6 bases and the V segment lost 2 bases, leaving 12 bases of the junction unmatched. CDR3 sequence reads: CASSQPLAGVSTDTQYF. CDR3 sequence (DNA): TGTGCCAGCAGCCAACCCTTAGCGGGAGTCTCCACTGATACGCAGTATTTT.

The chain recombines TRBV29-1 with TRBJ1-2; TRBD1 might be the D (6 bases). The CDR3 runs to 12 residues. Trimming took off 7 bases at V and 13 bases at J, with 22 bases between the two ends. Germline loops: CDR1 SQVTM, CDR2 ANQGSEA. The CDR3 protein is CSALQGDYGATF. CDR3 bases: TGCAGCGCCCTACAGGGTGACTATGGCGCCACCTTC. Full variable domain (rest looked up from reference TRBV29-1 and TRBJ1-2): SAVISQKPSRDICQRGTSLTIQCQVDSQVTMMFWYRQQPGQSLTLIATANQGSEATYESGFVIDKFPISRPNLTFSTLTVSNMSPEDSSIYLCSALQGDYGATFGSGTRLTVV.

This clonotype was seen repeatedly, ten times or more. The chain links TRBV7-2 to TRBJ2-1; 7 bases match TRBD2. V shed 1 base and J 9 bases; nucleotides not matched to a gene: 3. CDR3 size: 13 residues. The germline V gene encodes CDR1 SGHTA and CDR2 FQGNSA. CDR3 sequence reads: CASSLVGGVEQFF. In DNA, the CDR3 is TGTGCCAGCAGCTTAGTGGGGGGGGTTGAGCAGTTCTTC.

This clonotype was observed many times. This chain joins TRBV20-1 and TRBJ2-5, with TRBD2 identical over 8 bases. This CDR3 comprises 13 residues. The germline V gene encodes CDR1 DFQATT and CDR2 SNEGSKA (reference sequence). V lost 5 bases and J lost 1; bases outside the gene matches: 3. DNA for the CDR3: TGCAGTGCTGTTACTAGCGGCCAAGAGACCCAGTACTTC. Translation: CSAVTSGQETQYF.

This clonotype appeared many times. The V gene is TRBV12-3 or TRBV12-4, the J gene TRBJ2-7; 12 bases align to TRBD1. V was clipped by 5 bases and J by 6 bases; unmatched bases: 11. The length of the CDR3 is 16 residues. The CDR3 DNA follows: TGTGCCAGCAGTCCGACCCGGGACAGGGGGCGATCCGAGCAGTACTTC. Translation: CASSPTRDRGRSEQYF.

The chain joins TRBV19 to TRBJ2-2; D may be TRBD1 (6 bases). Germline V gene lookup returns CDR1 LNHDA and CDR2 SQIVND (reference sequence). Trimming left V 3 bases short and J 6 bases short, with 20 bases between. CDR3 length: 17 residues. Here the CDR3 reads CASSMRRGLRIPGELFF. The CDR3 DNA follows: TGTGCCAGTAGTATGCGCAGGGGCCTTAGGATCCCCGGGGAGCTGTTTTTT.